The T cell receptor beta chain described here comes from a study of blood T cell repertoires in COVID-19 (dated by TCRdb to 2018 to 2020). In terms of the full investigation: Collaborator samples came from the United States, Italy and Spain and covered acute and convalescent phases of COVID-19. The prospective study material was composed of cDNA or gDNA derived from T cells, B-cell-depleted T cells, or PBMCs. Subjects who had been exposed to COVID-19, were actively infected with it, or had recovered from it provided the deeply sampled blood TCRbeta repertoires that made up the dataset. The repertoires were made available in a free public database intended to serve as a resource for research on the immune response to SARS-CoV-2. Samples came from the ongoing ImmuneRACE study (first 160 participants) plus 1,254 subjects from 6 global collaborators. A de-identified subject ID, COVID-19 status, age in years and sex were almost always included in the sample metadata. Where available, HLA class I and class II types were taken from metadata supplied by the sample provider and were not determined by assay-based typing.

The collaborating institutions used their own protocols to collect whole blood in K2EDTA tubes. For TCRbeta analysis, collaborators shipped samples in one of three forms: frozen whole blood, isolated PBMCs, or DNA extracted from either of those sample types. General study outcomes and caveats: The amount of clinical and demographic metadata varied by source and participant and was provided uncurated.

V was cut back by 1 base and J by 2 bases, leaving a gap of 17 bases between them. The CDR3 numbers 17 residues from cysteine through phenylalanine. Solely the CDR3 DNA is kept, with 51 bases framed from the first base. CDR1 and CDR2 (MDHEN, SYDVKM) derive from the germline V gene. To note about this clone: This clone's antigen is unknown. No clone much larger than this one lies a single base away; base qualities are absent.

TCRbeta CDR3 regions were amplified from genomic DNA by means of the immunoSEQ Assay, a bias-controlled multiplex PCR. The study's processing was this. The number of nucleated cells in each sample was estimated by amplification of reference gene primers within the assay. Sequence reads were collapsed and filtered to measure the absolute abundance of every unique TCRbeta CDR3 rearrangement. Productive Simpson clonality was computed per sample as the square root of Simpson's diversity index over productive rearrangements. Imported from immuneACCESS, the table was reduced by TCRdb to in-frame sequences with V and J called. These copies leave out some clones; in studies compared against another copy, an unresolved V gene accounts for under half, and the cause of the remainder is not known. V, J and clone size are those of that table, while D and trimming were read from the DNA. The table for this sample lists roughly 100,000 clones; around nine tenths of them were counted only once. Together, the top ten hold less than 3.5% of the sample.

This sequence uses TRBV28 and TRBJ1-2, with the D gene too uncertain to name. This TCR was sampled from a man aged 50-59 years with active or convalescent COVID-19. Material for sequencing was peripheral blood. The sequenced DNA is TGTGCCAGCAGTTTATTAGGTAGAGGGCAGTTAAACTATGGCTACACCTTC. This sequence encodes CASSLLGRGQLNYGYTF.